What follows are 25 T cell receptor beta chains derived from one specimen sequenced in a study of T cell repertoires in ileal Crohn's disease. Profiled with immunoSEQ multiplex PCR; TCRdb holds only in-frame clones, not every one. The repertoire consists of about 320 clones, with 80% to 85% occurring once and the leading ten covering approximately 8%. The sorted cells were lamina propria lymphocytes from surgical specimens, first isolated by density gradient. Sequencing input: CD8+ T cells sorted from the ileum. The receptors originated from an adult with Crohn's disease.

The gene calls are TRBV28 and TRBJ1-1; TRBD1 matches 7 bases. CDR1 and CDR2 (germline): MDHEN, SYDVKM. CDR3 length: 16 amino acids. V shed 2 bases, J shed 2 bases, and the junction held 8 bases outside the gene matches. The CDR3 protein is CASSLGAGGPNTEAFF. The CDR3 DNA reads TGTGCCAGCAGTTTAGGGGCAGGGGGGCCTAACACTGAAGCTTTCTTT.

V is TRBV6-1 and J is TRBJ2-7; the match to TRBD2 covers 9 bases. The germline V gene has CDR1 MNHNS and CDR2 SASEGT. V was pared by 3 bases and J by 2 bases, with 8 bases of the junction left unmatched. The CDR3 runs to 16 residues. In DNA, the CDR3 is TGTGCCAGCAGTGATCTAGCGGGGTCATGGCCCTACGAGCAGTACTTC. Translated, it gives CASSDLAGSWPYEQYF.

Concerning this clone itself: One end of the junction varies from germline; a read error may be responsible. V and J are TRBV9 and TRBJ1-1; D ambiguous. This CDR3 has 14 residues. Germline loops: CDR1 SGDLS, CDR2 YYNGEE. CDR3: CVSSLLNTDTEAFF. The DNA of the CDR3 is TGTGTCAGCAGCCTCCTGAACACCGACACTGAAGCTTTCTTT.

The table lists this clone with a few counts. The rearrangement joins TRBV27 to TRBJ1-5, with unresolved D. V lost 3 bases, J lost 9 bases, and 9 bases lay in between. In germline, CDR1 is MNHEY, CDR2 SMNVEV (reference sequence). The CDR3 extends over 12 amino acids. In nucleotides, the CDR3 is TGTGCCAGCAGTTTTAAAGGGCGGCCCCAGCATTTT. Translating it yields CASSFKGRPQHF.

The CDR3 spells CASSQDINLYNEQFF. Written as DNA, the CDR3 is TGTGCCAGCAGCCAAGATATTAACCTCTACAATGAGCAGTTCTTC. V and J are TRBV14 and TRBJ2-1; D not resolved. Germline V gene data show CDR1 as SGHDN and CDR2 as FVKESK. V gave up 0 bases and J gave up 3 bases, with 9 bases separating them. The CDR3 extends over 15 amino acids.

The rearrangement links TRBV5-1 to TRBJ1-2, with TRBD1 matching 9 bases. With V trimmed by 3 bases and J by 2 bases, 2 bases remained unmatched. Germline assignment: CDR1 SGHRS and CDR2 YFSETQ. The CDR3 consists of 14 residues. The CDR3 here is CASSWTGENYGYTF. DNA of the CDR3: TGCGCCAGCAGCTGGACAGGGGAGAACTATGGCTACACCTTC. Using reference TRBV5-1 and TRBJ1-2 for the parts outside the CDR3, the full variable domain is KAGVTQTPRYLIKTRGQQVTLSCSPISGHRSVSWYQQTPGQGLQFLFEYFSETQRNKGNFPGRFSGRQFSNSRSEMNVSTLELGDSALYLCASSWTGENYGYTFGSGTRLTVV.

This rearrangement joins TRBV4-1 to TRBJ2-2; TRBD1 matches at 7 bases. This CDR3 is built from 13 residues. V lost 4 bases to trimming and J lost 5 bases; unmatched junction nucleotides: 1. Germline values: CDR1 MGHRA, CDR2 YSYEKL. CDR3 residues: CASSLTGTGELFF. Here the CDR3 DNA reads TGCGCCAGCAGCCTGACAGGGACCGGGGAGCTGTTTTTT.

The chain employs TRBV10-2 and TRBJ2-4, with a tentative D call TRBD2 (6 bases). Trimming cost V 3 bases and J 9 bases, with 9 bases left between them. The CDR3 runs to 12 residues. The germline CDR1 and CDR2 sequences are WSHSY and SAAADI. The CDR3 nucleotides read TGCGCCAGCAGTGACTTGGGGGGCATTCAGTACTTC. Its translation is CASSDLGGIQYF.

This clone has just one count. V usage is TRBV27 and J usage is TRBJ2-1, with a tentative D call TRBD1 (5 bases). The CDR3 spans 15 residues. In germline, CDR1 is MNHEY, CDR2 SMNVEV (reference sequence). Trimming cost V 5 bases and J 3 bases, with 14 bases left between them. This CDR3 is CASSPPAGNYNEQFF. For the CDR3, the DNA is TGTGCCAGCAGTCCCCCGGCAGGGAACTACAATGAGCAGTTCTTC.

The gene calls are TRBV19 and TRBJ1-4; perhaps TRBD1 as D (5 bases). This CDR3 has 13 residues. CDR1 LNHDA and CDR2 SQIVND come from the germline V gene (reference sequence). V gave up 7 bases and J gave up 8 bases, with 14 bases separating them. The CDR3 spells CASKPGTLEKLFF. In DNA, the CDR3 is TGTGCCAGTAAACCAGGGACGTTGGAAAAACTGTTTTTT.

The gene calls are TRBV27 and TRBJ2-7; either TRBD1 or TRBD2 may fit D (5 bases each). This CDR3 contains 12 residues. Germline CDR1 and CDR2: MNHEY and SMNVEV (reference sequence). Trimming took off 3 bases at V and 4 bases at J, with 7 bases between the two ends. The CDR3 bases are TGTGCCAGCAGTTTTGGGGGTTACGAGCAGTACTTC. It encodes CASSFGGYEQYF.

The rearrangement joins TRBV21-1 to TRBJ2-7; no check of the table's D call, TRBD1, against the DNA was made. TRBV21-1 is a documented pseudogene. The length of the CDR3 is 15 residues. The CDR3 region has the DNA TGTGCCAGCAGCCCCCGGGACAGGGGGACCCACGAGCAGTACTTC. Translating gives CASSPRDRGTHEQYF.

This chain joins TRBV27 and TRBJ2-1; D is unclear. Germline CDR1 MNHEY, CDR2 SMNVEV (reference sequence). The CDR3 is made up of 13 amino acids. Trimming shortened V by 0 bases and J by 5 bases, and 5 bases separated the two germline ends. The CDR3 here is CASSLSFDNEQFF. CDR3 nucleotide sequence: TGTGCCAGCAGTTTATCATTTGACAATGAGCAGTTCTTC.

V and J are TRBV7-6 and TRBJ2-1, with unresolved D. The CDR3 spans 14 residues. Germline-derived CDR1 and CDR2 are SGHVS and FNYEAQ. Trimming took 1 base from V and 1 from J, leaving 5 bases between them. The DNA for the CDR3 is TGTGCCAGCAGCTTAGGGAATTCCTACAATGAGCAGTTCTTC. It specifies CASSLGNSYNEQFF.

V usage is TRBV6-6 and J usage is TRBJ2-3; D not certain. The ends were cut back, 2 bases at V and 5 bases at J, with 11 bases in the middle. The CDR3 covers 14 residues. Looked up from germline, CDR1 is MNHNY and CDR2 is SVGAGI (reference sequence). The CDR3 DNA reads as TGTGCCAGCAGTTACCTGAAATGGGTAGATACGCAGTATTTT. Its translation is CASSYLKWVDTQYF.

A single count supports this clone. The chain carries TRBV27 and TRBJ2-7; D is perhaps TRBD1 (5 bases). The CDR3 consists of 15 residues. Trimming removed 2 bases at V and 3 bases at J, with 14 bases between. CDR1 MNHEY and CDR2 SMNVEV come from the germline V gene (reference sequence). CDR3 residues: CASSLAGFFGYEQYF. CDR3 bases: TGTGCCAGCAGTTTAGCAGGGTTTTTTGGCTACGAGCAGTACTTC.

This sequence joins TRBV25-1 and TRBJ2-7, with 10 bases aligning to TRBD2. Germline CDR1 and CDR2: MGHDK and SYGVNS. Trimming removed 0 bases from V and 2 bases from J; junction bases left unmatched: 7. This CDR3 has 17 residues. CDR3 sequence reads: CASSEYSRTSGTYEQYF. CDR3 nucleotides: TGTGCCAGCAGTGAATATTCCAGGACTAGCGGAACCTACGAGCAGTACTTC.

The V gene is TRBV7-6, the J gene TRBJ2-2, with 9 positions matching TRBD2. This CDR3 has 19 amino acids. Germline V gene lookup returns CDR1 SGHVS and CDR2 FNYEAQ. V dropped 0 bases and J dropped 1; count of bases not matched to a gene: 9. The CDR3 DNA is TGTGCCAGCAGCTTAGCGATCGTTCAAGCGGGGGGGAACACCGGGGAGCTGTTTTTT. Translation: CASSLAIVQAGGNTGELFF.

The rearrangement uses TRBV5-1 and TRBJ2-7; D uncertain. V shed 1 base and J shed 4 bases, with 6 bases lying between them. This CDR3 is built from 12 residues. The germline gives CDR1 SGHRS, CDR2 YFSETQ. The CDR3 DNA is TGCGCCAGCAGCTTGAATCGATACGAGCAGTACTTC. It specifies CASSLNRYEQYF.

V gene TRBV19 combines with J gene TRBJ2-1; a possible D gene is TRBD1 (5 bases). This CDR3 is built from 14 residues. Germline V gene lookup returns CDR1 LNHDA and CDR2 SQIVND (reference sequence). V was clipped by 1 base and J by 2 bases, with 6 bases between them. In DNA form, the CDR3 reads TGTGCCAGTAGTATAGGGGGCCCCTACAATGAGCAGTTCTTC. Encoded protein: CASSIGGPYNEQFF.

The J gene is TRBJ2-2, the V gene TRBV10-3; TRBD1 might be the D (5 bases). V shed 9 bases and J shed 5 bases, with 7 bases lying between them. The CDR3 contains 11 residues. Germline assignment: CDR1 ENHRY and CDR2 SYGVKD. The CDR3 DNA reads TGTGCCATACAGGATACCGGGGAGCTGTTTTTT. Protein sequence: CAIQDTGELFF.

The rearrangement links TRBV4-1 to TRBJ2-7; tentatively, D is TRBD1 or TRBD2 (5 bases each). Germline-derived CDR1 and CDR2 are MGHRA and YSYEKL. Trimming took off 0 bases at V and 7 bases at J, with 13 bases between the two ends. The CDR3 loop spans 14 amino acids. This CDR3 reads CASSQDLRGWEQYF. DNA of the CDR3: TGCGCCAGCAGCCAAGATTTACGGGGCTGGGAGCAGTACTTC.

This clone was observed a handful of times. The rearrangement uses TRBV9 and TRBJ1-3, with 11 bases aligning to TRBD1. Germline V gene lookup returns CDR1 SGDLS and CDR2 YYNGEE. This CDR3 comprises 17 residues. The V segment lost 3 bases and the J segment 2 bases; nucleotides outside the gene matches: 7. This CDR3 is CASSARRDRGTGNTIYF. The DNA for the CDR3 is TGTGCCAGCAGCGCCCGACGGGACAGGGGGACTGGAAACACCATATATTTT.

The chain combines TRBV2 with TRBJ2-7; 9 nucleotides match TRBD1. Trimming cost V 8 bases and J 5 bases; bases outside gene matches: 4. The germline V gene has CDR1 SNHLY and CDR2 FYNNEI. The length of the CDR3 is 12 residues. CDR3 DNA: TGTGCCAGCGGGGGACAGGGCGACGAGCAGTACTTC. Amino acids: CASGGQGDEQYF. The variable domain in full, with the rest retrieved from reference TRBV2 and TRBJ2-7, is EPEVTQTPSHQVTQMGQEVILRCVPISNHLYFYWYRQILGQKVEFLVSFYNNEISEKSEIFDDQFSVERPDGSNFTLKIRSTKLEDSAMYFCASGGQGDEQYFGPGTRLTVT.

This chain connects TRBV27 to TRBJ2-1; tentatively, D is TRBD1 or TRBD2 (5 bases each). This CDR3 has 16 residues. Between the trimmed V and J ends, which lost 5 bases and 0 bases, there was a span of 14 bases. The germline V gene encodes CDR1 MNHEY and CDR2 SMNVEV (reference sequence). CDR3 nucleotides: TGTGCCAGCAGTCCCGGGACGGCCAGCTCCTACAATGAGCAGTTCTTC. As protein: CASSPGTASSYNEQFF.